This TCR beta chain was recorded in a study of cytotoxic CD8 clonotypes in ibrutinib-treated CLL (dated by TCRdb to the early 2020s). General notes on the study: The cohort had some eleven relapsed/refractory and under 16 treatment-naive patients; 17 to 18 were IGHV unmutated. Of the 80 to 95 participants in the trial, 26 had longitudinal samples available. On average, each sample yielded 255,043 productive templates and about 100,000 productive rearrangements. Responses were partial in some 24 patients and complete in 2; after median approximately 5.5 years follow-up, roughly 15 stayed in remission and some twelve progressed. Response samples were taken after a median of roughly eleven months on treatment, ranging from about 6 to 40 months. Cryopreserved peripheral blood mononuclear cells were obtained prior to treatment, at the time of response, and at either disease progression or sustained remission. What the work shows at the level of the full study, not this receptor alone: Sampling times were not matched between patients in sustained remission and patients whose disease was progressing, and lymph node repertoires were not examined. At ibrutinib response clonality went up, during sustained remission it held steady, and at progression it dropped back toward baseline. At baseline, clonality was higher than in age-matched healthy donors and showed a strong correlation with circulating CD8+ T-cell counts. Public clonotypes were found to be uncommon and were observed to contract or remain stable during treatment; the increase in clonality was shown to reflect expansion of private clonotypes at ibrutinib response.

For TCR beta library preparation, roughly 2 micrograms of genomic DNA was extracted from cryopreserved PBMCs. Longitudinal blood samples from CLL patients receiving ibrutinib monotherapy were subjected to high-throughput TCR beta sequencing. The patients took part in an open-label, single-center phase 2 trial of ibrutinib monotherapy. Concerning this clone: This clone's antigen is unknown. Base qualities were left out, and no much larger clone turns up one base away.

A MiSeq instrument was used for deep resolution sequencing, which targeted depths ranging from 1 in 1 million up to 1 in 200,000 T cells, with coverage averaging 10x for each clonotype. The immunoSEQ hsTCRB Kit was used to generate TCR beta libraries. The paper's processing steps were these. Data were analyzed with ImmunoSEQ Data Assistant and ImmunoSEQ Analyzer, with V, D and J genes assigned per IMGT definitions. Clonality, which ranges from 0 to 1, was calculated as one minus the normalized Shannon entropy of productive rearrangement frequencies. Only overrepresented clonotypes making up at least 0.05% of the repertoire of each patient were included in the public clonotype analysis. Some 13 age-matched healthy donor repertoires from immuneACCESS served as clonality controls. The table was pulled from immuneACCESS by TCRdb, which kept in-frame rearrangements only. Such tables lose some clones; where checked, under half of the loss comes from unresolved V genes, and the rest has no known cause. V and J calls and clone size are copied from that table; D and trimming were computed from the DNA. The sample table lists a few hundred thousand clones, approximately 80% of them with a count of one. Of the sample, 5% to 7% is held by the ten largest clones.

Trimming leaves V shorter by 3 bases and J shorter by 4 bases, with the junction holding 8 bases beyond the gene matches. The CDR3 sequence holds 18 residues, the cysteine and phenylalanine included. The kept DNA is CDR3 alone, 54 bases in frame from the first base. The germline V gene (reference sequence) supplies CDR1 MNHEY and CDR2 SMNVEV. This receptor was obtained from a human donor with chronic lymphocytic leukemia. The source material was PBMCs, sampled before ibrutinib treatment. The rearrangement joined TRBV27 to TRBJ2-2, with 13 bases matching TRBD2. The DNA is as follows: TGTGCCAGCAGTTTCCGGACTAGCGGGAGAGGGCCCACCGGGGAGCTGTTTTTT. Translated, it gives CASSFRTSGRGPTGELFF.